Below are 25 T cell receptor beta chains sequenced from a single sample in a study of response to subunit inactivated influenza vaccine. TCRdb independently ran MiXCR on the RT-PCR reads; one entry per CDR3 protein. In the table there are about 650,000 distinct CDR3 sequences, approximately 15% of which are singletons. This specimen consisted of PBMCs from blood, obtained approximately 15 days before vaccination. Source of these receptors: a man between 50 and 59 years old who received an inactivated influenza vaccine.

This clonotype was observed a few times. This chain connects TRBV20-1 to TRBJ1-5, with a weak D call TRBD1 (6 bases). V lost 0 bases to trimming and J lost 3 bases, with 9 bases between them. Per germline, CDR1 DFQATT and CDR2 SNEGSKA (reference sequence). This CDR3 is built from 14 residues. CDR3 DNA: TGCAGTGCTAGAGATGGACAGTACAATCAGCCCCAGCATTTT. This codes for CSARDGQYNQPQHF.

This clonotype was detected ten times or more. The rearrangement links TRBV7-2 to TRBJ2-7; 11 positions agree with TRBD1. V lost 3 bases, J lost 0 bases, and 1 base stayed unmatched. Germline V gene data show CDR1 as SGHTA and CDR2 as FQGNSA. This CDR3 region has 15 residues. This CDR3 reads CASSLDRGLSYEQYF. As DNA, the CDR3 is TGTGCCAGCAGCTTGGACAGGGGGCTCTCCTACGAGCAGTACTTC.

There are many counts of this clonotype. J is TRBJ2-7 and V is TRBV29-1, with a tentative D call TRBD2 (7 bases). Trimming took 3 bases from V and 3 from J, leaving 15 bases between them. This CDR3 has 14 residues. The germline V gene has CDR1 SQVTM and CDR2 ANQGSEA. The CDR3: CSVELRGRDYEQYF. CDR3 coding DNA: TGCAGCGTTGAGTTGAGGGGGAGGGACTACGAGCAGTACTTC.

The V call is TRBV7-2, the J call TRBJ2-7; D possibly corresponds to TRBD1 (6 bases). Trimming took 1 base from V and 3 from J, leaving 10 bases between them. The CDR3 spans 14 residues. Germline V lookup: CDR1 SGHTA, CDR2 FQGNSA. CDR3 DNA: TGTGCCAGCAGCTTAGACAACAGGGTCTACGAGCAGTACTTC. Translating it yields CASSLDNRVYEQYF.

This clonotype has more than one count but fewer than ten. The chain carries TRBV2 and TRBJ2-7, with D tentatively TRBD1 (6 bases). V was clipped by 0 bases and J by 0 bases, with 12 bases between them. CDR3 length equals 16 residues. The V gene's germline CDR1 is SNHLY and CDR2 FYNNEI. CDR3 DNA: TGTGCCAGCAGTGAAGCGGGGGCCCTGAGCTCCTACGAGCAGTACTTC. It is translated as CASSEAGALSSYEQYF.

The J gene is TRBJ2-7, the V gene TRBV4-2, with TRBD1 identical over 9 bases. There are 15 residues in the CDR3. Trimming cost V 5 bases and J 4 bases; bases outside gene matches: 9. Germline CDR1 LGHNA, CDR2 YNFKEQ. In nucleotides, the CDR3 is TGTGCCAGCAGCTCCCCGGACAGGGGTTTGTACGAGCAGTACTTC. This sequence encodes CASSSPDRGLYEQYF.

This clonotype was seen only a few times. The chain carries TRBV12-3 or TRBV12-4 and TRBJ2-3; TRBD1 is a possible D gene (6 bases). CDR3 length: 12 residues. Trimming took off 8 bases at V and 5 bases at J, with 11 bases between the two ends. The CDR3 DNA follows: TGTGCCAGCGGACAGCTCTTAGATACGCAGTATTTT. Translating gives CASGQLLDTQYF.

This clonotype has only a few counts. The chain combines TRBV4-1 with TRBJ2-5; 15 bases fit TRBD2. V gave up 4 bases and J gave up 4 bases; unmatched junction bases: 13. The CDR3 length is 19 residues. The germline gives CDR1 MGHRA, CDR2 YSYEKL. CDR3 loop: CASSLGLAGGRFWGETQYF. The CDR3 nucleotides read TGCGCCAGCAGCCTGGGACTAGCGGGAGGCCGATTCTGGGGAGAGACCCAGTACTTC.

V usage is TRBV7-9 and J usage is TRBJ2-7, with 10 bases matching TRBD2. The CDR3 is made up of 14 amino acids. Trimming cost V 3 bases and J 4 bases; bases outside gene matches: 3. The germline V gene encodes CDR1 SEHNR and CDR2 FQNEAQ (reference sequence). The CDR3 here is CASSFEREGYEQYF. DNA for the CDR3: TGTGCCAGCAGCTTCGAGCGGGAGGGGTACGAGCAGTACTTC.

This chain links TRBV4-1 with TRBJ2-3, with D uncertain. V lost 0 bases, J lost 4 bases, and 14 bases lay in between. This CDR3 spans 16 amino acids. CDR1 and CDR2 (germline): MGHRA, YSYEKL. This CDR3 reads CASSQDLVGWPDTQYF. In nucleotides, the CDR3 is TGCGCCAGCAGCCAAGACCTGGTTGGGTGGCCAGATACGCAGTATTTT.

The sample holds a few counts of this clonotype. The gene calls are TRBV4-3 and TRBJ2-7; possible D gene TRBD1, 5 bases. Looked up from germline, CDR1 is LGHNA and CDR2 is YSLEER. CDR3 length: 15 amino acids. With 4 bases removed from V and 2 bases from J, the gap between germline ends came to 15 bases. Written as DNA, the CDR3 is TGCGCCAGCAGCCGAACAAGGGGCCCCACCTACGAGCAGTACTTC. This sequence encodes CASSRTRGPTYEQYF.

This clonotype was counted ten times or more. The chain recombines TRBV15 with TRBJ2-1, with TRBD2 matching 12 bases. Trimming removed 1 base from V and 5 bases from J; junction bases left unmatched: 0. Germline V CDR1 and CDR2: LNHNV, YYDKDF (reference sequence). CDR3 size: 15 residues. The CDR3 loop reads CATSRGTSGDNEQFF. In DNA form, the CDR3 reads TGTGCCACCAGCAGAGGGACTAGCGGGGACAATGAGCAGTTCTTC.

The chain uses TRBV7-2 and TRBJ2-7; 12 nucleotides align to TRBD2. The V gene end was trimmed by 5 bases and the J gene end by 3 bases; junction bases not matched to a gene: 5. The CDR3 contains 15 residues. In germline, CDR1 is SGHTA, CDR2 FQGNSA. CDR3 residues: CASSGWTSGNYEQYF. CDR3 in DNA: TGTGCCAGCAGCGGCTGGACTAGCGGGAACTACGAGCAGTACTTC.

This clonotype showed up just a few times. The J gene is TRBJ2-2, the V gene TRBV20-1, with 7 bases identical to TRBD1. The CDR3 contains 15 residues. Germline assignment: CDR1 DFQATT and CDR2 SNEGSKA (reference sequence). V gave up 3 bases and J gave up 5 bases; unmatched junction bases: 9. CDR3 sequence reads: CSASRQGGGTGELFF. In DNA, the CDR3 is TGCAGTGCTAGTCGACAGGGTGGAGGTACCGGGGAGCTGTTTTTT.

The genes are TRBV6-1 and TRBJ2-1; 8 nucleotides line up with TRBD2. Germline loops: CDR1 MNHNS, CDR2 SASEGT. This CDR3 has 15 amino acids. J lost 8 bases, V lost 7 bases, and 13 bases had no gene match. CDR3 in amino acids: CASKDGLAAFDEQFF. CDR3 DNA: TGTGCCAGCAAAGACGGACTAGCTGCTTTTGATGAGCAGTTCTTC.

The table lists this clonotype with a few counts. J is TRBJ1-6 and V is TRBV11-3; TRBD1 agrees at 7 bases. Germline assignment: CDR1 SGHNT and CDR2 YENEEA. The trim removed 5 bases at V and 7 bases at J, leaving 17 bases unmatched. The length of the CDR3 is 18 residues. The CDR3 sequence is CASSRGQRPLSLNSPLHF. For the CDR3, the DNA is TGTGCCAGCAGCCGGGGACAGCGCCCGCTTTCCTTAAATTCACCCCTCCACTTT.

The chain is built from TRBV15 and TRBJ2-1, with TRBD2 matching over 7 bases. CDR3 size: 15 residues. CDR1 and CDR2 from the germline V gene are LNHNV and YYDKDF (reference sequence). The V segment lost 3 bases and the J segment 4 bases; nucleotides outside the gene matches: 6. The CDR3 loop is CATSRSLGRYNEQFF. CDR3 sequence (DNA): TGTGCCACCAGCAGGTCTCTCGGGAGGTACAATGAGCAGTTCTTC.

This clonotype was observed at least ten times. The chain uses TRBV12-3 or TRBV12-4 and TRBJ1-4; 9 nucleotides align to TRBD1. This CDR3 spans 14 amino acids. The V segment lost 5 bases and the J segment 8 bases; nucleotides outside the gene matches: 6. CDR3 DNA sequence: TGTGCCAGCAGTCTGGGACAGGGTTGGGAAAAACTGTTTTTT. Its protein is CASSLGQGWEKLFF.

This chain connects TRBV11-2 to TRBJ2-5; D not certain. The CDR3 runs to 15 residues. Germline V gives CDR1 SGHAT, CDR2 FQNNGV. Trimming took 4 bases from V and 0 from J, leaving 12 bases between them. CDR3 bases: TGTGCCAGCAGCTCCGGCGGTGGGGACCAAGAGACCCAGTACTTC. This translates into CASSSGGGDQETQYF.

V usage is TRBV7-8 and J usage is TRBJ1-1; D might be TRBD1 (5 bases). Per germline, CDR1 SGHVS and CDR2 FQNEAQ. V dropped 0 bases and J dropped 6 bases, with 17 bases sitting between them. The CDR3 extends over 16 amino acids. CDR3 in DNA: TGTGCCAGCAGCTTAGCGGGGCGGCAGGTCAATGCTGAAGCTTTCTTT. Its protein is CASSLAGRQVNAEAFF.

This chain connects TRBV5-1 to TRBJ1-1; the D is unclear. The CDR3 sequence is 14 residues long. From germline, CDR1 is SGHRS and CDR2 YFSETQ. V gave up 0 bases and J gave up 5 bases, with 11 bases separating them. This CDR3 is CASSLALDGTEAFF. The DNA of the CDR3 is TGCGCCAGCAGCTTGGCCCTGGACGGGACTGAAGCTTTCTTT.

This clonotype was detected a few times. This rearrangement joins TRBV4-3 to TRBJ1-4; D gene ambiguous. Trimming left V 1 base short and J 0 bases short, with 9 bases between. Germline-derived CDR1 and CDR2 are LGHNA and YSLEER. This CDR3 has 16 residues. The CDR3 reads CASSQAYSATNEKLFF. The CDR3 nucleotides read TGCGCCAGCAGCCAAGCTTATTCTGCAACTAATGAAAAACTGTTTTTT.

This chain uses TRBV15 with TRBJ2-7; 8 bases line up with TRBD2. This CDR3 region has 15 residues. Germline CDR1 is LNHNV and CDR2 is YYDKDF (reference sequence). The J segment lost 0 bases and the V segment lost 8 bases, leaving 9 bases of the junction unmatched. Here the CDR3 reads CATSISAGVSYEQYF. Written as DNA, the CDR3 is TGTGCCACCTCAATTTCAGCGGGAGTCTCCTACGAGCAGTACTTC.

This sequence joins TRBV6-5 and TRBJ2-2; TRBD1 is a possible D gene (6 bases). Trimming took off 3 bases at V and 7 bases at J, with 9 bases between the two ends. The germline gives CDR1 MNHEY, CDR2 SVGAGI. The CDR3 is 13 amino acids. CDR3 coding DNA: TGTGCCAGCAGTTATACAGGGATCGGGGAGCTGTTTTTT. This gives the protein CASSYTGIGELFF.

The rearrangement joins TRBV6-5 to TRBJ1-3; D unclear. Trimming removed 0 bases at V and 5 bases at J, with 11 bases between. The CDR3 is 15 amino acids. The V gene's germline CDR1 is MNHEY and CDR2 SVGAGI. The CDR3 DNA follows: TGTGCCAGCAGTTACTCGACGAGAGGAAGAAACACCATATATTTT. Translation: CASSYSTRGRNTIYF.